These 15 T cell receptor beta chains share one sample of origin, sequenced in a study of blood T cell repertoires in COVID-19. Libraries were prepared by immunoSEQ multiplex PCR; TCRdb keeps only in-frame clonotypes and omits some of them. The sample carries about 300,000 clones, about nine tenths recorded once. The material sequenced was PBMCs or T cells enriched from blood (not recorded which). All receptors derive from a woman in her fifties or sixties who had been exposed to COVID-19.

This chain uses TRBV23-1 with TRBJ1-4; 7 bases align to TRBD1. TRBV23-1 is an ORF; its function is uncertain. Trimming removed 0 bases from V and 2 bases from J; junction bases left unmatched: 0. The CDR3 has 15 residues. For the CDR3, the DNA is TGCGCCAGCAGTCAATCGACAGGGACTAATGAAAAACTGTTTTTT. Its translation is CASSQSTGTNEKLFF.

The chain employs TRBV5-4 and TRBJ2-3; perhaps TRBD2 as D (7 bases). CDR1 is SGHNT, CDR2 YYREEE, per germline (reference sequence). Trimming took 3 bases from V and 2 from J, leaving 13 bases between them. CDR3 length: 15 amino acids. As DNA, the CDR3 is TGTGCCAGCAGCTCGGGGGGCCAGTACACAGATACGCAGTATTTT. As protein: CASSSGGQYTDTQYF.

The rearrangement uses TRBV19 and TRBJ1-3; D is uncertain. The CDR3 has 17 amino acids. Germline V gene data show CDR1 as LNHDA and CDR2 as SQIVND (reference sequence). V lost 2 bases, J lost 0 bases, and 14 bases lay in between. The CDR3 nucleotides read TGTGCCAGTAGTATATTCGGCGGGGAAAGCTCTGGAAACACCATATATTTT. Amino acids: CASSIFGGESSGNTIYF.

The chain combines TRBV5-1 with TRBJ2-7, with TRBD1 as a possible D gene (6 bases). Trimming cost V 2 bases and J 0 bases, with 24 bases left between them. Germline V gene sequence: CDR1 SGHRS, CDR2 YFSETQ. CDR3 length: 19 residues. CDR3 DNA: TGCGCCAGCAGCTTCCGTCTGGGGGCACTTAACAATCGCTCCTACGAGCAGTACTTC. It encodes CASSFRLGALNNRSYEQYF.

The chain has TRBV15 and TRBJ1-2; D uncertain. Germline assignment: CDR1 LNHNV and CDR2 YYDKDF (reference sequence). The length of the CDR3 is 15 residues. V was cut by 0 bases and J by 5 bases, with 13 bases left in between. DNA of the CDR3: TGTGCCACCAGCAGAGATAACTCCGGGATTTATGGCTACACCTTC. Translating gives CATSRDNSGIYGYTF.

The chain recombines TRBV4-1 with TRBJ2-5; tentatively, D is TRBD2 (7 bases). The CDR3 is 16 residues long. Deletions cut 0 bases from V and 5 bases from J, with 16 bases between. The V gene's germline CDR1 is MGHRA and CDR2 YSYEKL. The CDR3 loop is CASSQDHRGALETQYF. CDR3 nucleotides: TGCGCCAGCAGCCAAGATCATCGGGGGGCTTTGGAGACCCAGTACTTC.

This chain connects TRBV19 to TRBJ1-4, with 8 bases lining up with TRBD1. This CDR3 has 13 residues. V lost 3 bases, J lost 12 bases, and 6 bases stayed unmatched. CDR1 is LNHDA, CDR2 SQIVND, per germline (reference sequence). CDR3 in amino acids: CASSIGQGPELFF. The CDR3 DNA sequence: TGTGCCAGTAGTATCGGACAGGGTCCGGAACTGTTTTTT. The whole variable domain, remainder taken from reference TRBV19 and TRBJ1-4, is DGGITQSPKYLFRKEGQNVTLSCEQNLNHDAMYWYRQDPGQGLRLIYYSQIVNDFQKGDIAEGYSVSREKKESFPLTVTSAQKNPTAFYLCASSIGQGPELFFGSGTQLSVL.

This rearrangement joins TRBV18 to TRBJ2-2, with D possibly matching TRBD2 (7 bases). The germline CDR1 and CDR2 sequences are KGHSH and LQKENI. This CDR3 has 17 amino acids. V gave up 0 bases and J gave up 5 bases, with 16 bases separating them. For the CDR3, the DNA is TGTGCCAGCTCACCACCGGTCGGGGGGCCAGGGACCGGGGAGCTGTTTTTT. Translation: CASSPPVGGPGTGELFF.

The CDR3: CASSNRGGASETQYF. CDR3 nucleotides: TGTGCCAGTAGTAATCGCGGGGGGGCCTCAGAGACCCAGTACTTC. The V call is TRBV19, the J call TRBJ2-5; TRBD2 aligns across 9 bases. Per germline, CDR1 LNHDA and CDR2 SQIVND (reference sequence). The V segment lost 4 bases and the J segment 4 bases; nucleotides outside the gene matches: 7. The CDR3 contains 15 residues.

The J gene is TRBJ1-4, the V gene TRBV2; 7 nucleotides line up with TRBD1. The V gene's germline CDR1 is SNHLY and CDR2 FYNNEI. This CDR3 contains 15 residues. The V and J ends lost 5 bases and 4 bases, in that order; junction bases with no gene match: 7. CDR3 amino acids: CASSLGGTDNEKLFF. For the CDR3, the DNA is TGTGCCAGCAGTCTTGGTGGGACAGATAATGAAAAACTGTTTTTT.

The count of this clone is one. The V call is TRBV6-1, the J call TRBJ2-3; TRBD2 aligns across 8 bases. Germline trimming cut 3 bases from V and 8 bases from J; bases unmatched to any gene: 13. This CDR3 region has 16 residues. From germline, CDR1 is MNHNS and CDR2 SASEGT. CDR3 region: CASSDGRGTRGSTQYF. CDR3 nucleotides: TGTGCCAGCAGTGATGGCCGCGGGACTAGAGGTAGTACGCAGTATTTT.

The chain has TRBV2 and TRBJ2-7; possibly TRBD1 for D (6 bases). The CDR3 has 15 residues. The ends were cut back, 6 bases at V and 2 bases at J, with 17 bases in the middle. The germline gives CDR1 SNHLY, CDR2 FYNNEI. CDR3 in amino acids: CASRPRTGLPYEQYF. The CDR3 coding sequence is TGTGCCAGCAGGCCAAGAACAGGGCTCCCCTACGAGCAGTACTTC. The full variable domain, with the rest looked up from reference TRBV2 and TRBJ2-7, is EPEVTQTPSHQVTQMGQEVILRCVPISNHLYFYWYRQILGQKVEFLVSFYNNEISEKSEIFDDQFSVERPDGSNFTLKIRSTKLEDSAMYFCASRPRTGLPYEQYFGPGTRLTVT.

This chain's CDR3 is CASSPFQGSSYEQYF. CDR3 nucleotide sequence: TGTGCCAGCAGTCCCTTCCAGGGCTCCTCCTACGAGCAGTACTTC. The chain uses TRBV28 and TRBJ2-7; possibly TRBD1 for D (5 bases). The CDR3 runs 15 residues. The germline CDR1 and CDR2 sequences are MDHEN and SYDVKM. V was clipped by 5 bases and J by 0 bases, with 14 bases between them. Based on the CDR3 plus reference TRBV28 and TRBJ2-7, the full variable domain is DVKVTQSSRYLVKRTGEKVFLECVQDMDHENMFWYRQDPGLGLRLIYFSYDVKMKEKGDIPEGYSVSREKKERFSLILESASTNQTSMYLCASSPFQGSSYEQYFGPGTRLTVT.

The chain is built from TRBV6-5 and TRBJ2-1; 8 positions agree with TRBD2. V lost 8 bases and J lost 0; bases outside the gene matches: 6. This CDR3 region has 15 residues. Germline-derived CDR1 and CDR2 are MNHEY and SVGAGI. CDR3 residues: CASGSGTSSYNEQFF. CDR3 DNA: TGTGCCAGCGGGTCCGGGACTAGCTCCTACAATGAGCAGTTCTTC.

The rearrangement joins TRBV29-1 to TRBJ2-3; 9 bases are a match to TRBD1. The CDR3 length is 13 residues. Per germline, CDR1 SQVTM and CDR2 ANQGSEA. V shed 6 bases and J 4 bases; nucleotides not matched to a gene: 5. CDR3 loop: CSVRDRDPDTQYF. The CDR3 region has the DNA TGCAGCGTCCGGGACAGGGATCCAGATACGCAGTATTTT.